The 11 T cell receptor beta chains below were found in one sample sequenced in a study of cytomegalovirus exposure and HLA in healthy donors. PCR involved 60 Vbeta and 13 Jbeta primers. TCRdb's copy holds only in-frame clones and misses some; the assay was immunoSEQ multiplex PCR. Of about 150,000 clones in the sample, approximately 9% were seen once. Sequenced sample: PBMCs. The receptors shown here come from a male donor in good health and CMV-seronegative.

This clone was counted between two and nine times. The chain links TRBV5-1 to TRBJ1-2; D is undetermined. V was clipped by 4 bases and J by 4 bases, with 8 bases between them. This CDR3 region has 12 residues. Germline CDR1 is SGHRS and CDR2 is YFSETQ. This CDR3 reads CASSVDGYGYTF. CDR3 nucleotides: TGCGCCAGCAGCGTGGACGGCTATGGCTACACCTTC.

The table lists this clone with a few counts. The chain recombines TRBV7-2 with TRBJ2-7; 9 bases map to TRBD2. CDR1 SGHTA and CDR2 FQGNSA come from the germline V gene. V shed 6 bases and J 11 bases; nucleotides not matched to a gene: 11. The CDR3 runs 13 residues. CDR3 loop: CASRRLADAVEYF. The DNA of the CDR3 is TGTGCCAGCAGACGACTAGCGGACGCGGTGGAGTACTTC.

This clone has a handful of counts. The chain couples TRBV15 to TRBJ2-1; TRBD2 matches 14 bases. The germline V gene has CDR1 LNHNV and CDR2 YYDKDF (reference sequence). Losses at the gene ends were 6 bases for V and 6 bases for J; bases not matched to a gene: 7. This CDR3 is 16 amino acids long. The CDR3 DNA follows: TGTGCCACCAGTTGGGGACTAGCGGGAGACGGCAATGAGCAGTTCTTC. It translates to CATSWGLAGDGNEQFF.

The chain has TRBV28 and TRBJ1-5, with D hard to call. Deletions cut 2 bases from V and 6 bases from J, with 14 bases between. There are 15 residues in the CDR3. In germline, CDR1 is MDHEN, CDR2 SYDVKM. CDR3 DNA: TGTGCCAGCAGTTTAAGTTCGGGGTATGGTCAGCCCCAGCATTTT. Protein sequence: CASSLSSGYGQPQHF.

The V and J genes are TRBV19 and TRBJ1-1; 10 bases align to TRBD1. The germline CDR1 and CDR2 sequences are LNHDA and SQIVND (reference sequence). V shed 5 bases and J 6 bases; nucleotides not matched to a gene: 6. The CDR3 contains 14 residues. The CDR3 bases are TGTGCCAGTAGTGTGACCGGGACAGGGGCTGAAGCTTTCTTT. This encodes CASSVTGTGAEAFF.

This clone was counted a few times. The rearrangement uses TRBV28 and TRBJ2-1; no reliable D call. There are 11 residues in the CDR3. The ends were cut back, 2 bases at V and 12 bases at J, with 8 bases in the middle. Germline-derived CDR1 and CDR2 are MDHEN and SYDVKM. The CDR3 nucleotides read TGTGCCAGCAGTTTAACATCAGGGCAGTTCTTC. This sequence encodes CASSLTSGQFF.

The CDR3 here is CASSPPGQGGTQYF. The CDR3 DNA sequence: TGTGCCAGCTCACCACCGGGACAGGGAGGGACGCAGTATTTT. The chain recombines TRBV18 with TRBJ2-3, with 9 nucleotides matching TRBD1. Per the germline V gene, CDR1 is KGHSH and CDR2 is LQKENI. This CDR3 comprises 14 residues. V lost 0 bases to trimming and J lost 9 bases; unmatched junction nucleotides: 4.

The chain combines TRBV28 with TRBJ2-5; the match to TRBD1 covers 8 bases. This CDR3 comprises 24 residues. The trim removed 6 bases at V and 5 bases at J, leaving 38 bases unmatched. CDR1 is MDHEN, CDR2 SYDVKM, per germline. CDR3 sequence: CASSLPGPSGRRVGGQAFWETQYF. The CDR3 DNA sequence: TGTGCCAGCAGCCTTCCCGGCCCCTCTGGAAGGCGGGTCGGGGGACAGGCTTTCTGGGAGACCCAGTACTTC.

This clone was counted a few times. This same CDR3 is encoded by further DNA sequences in the sample. V and J are TRBV18 and TRBJ2-3; TRBD1 aligns across 9 bases. Trimming cost V 5 bases and J 2 bases; bases outside gene matches: 5. Germline assignment: CDR1 KGHSH and CDR2 LQKENI. This CDR3 comprises 15 residues. This CDR3 reads CASSSGTGFTDTQYF. CDR3 bases: TGTGCCAGCTCATCCGGGACAGGGTTCACAGATACGCAGTATTTT.

This clone occurred a few times. This chain uses TRBV29-1 with TRBJ2-7; D might be TRBD1 (6 bases). V was pared by 6 bases and J by 4 bases, with 13 bases between. The V gene's germline CDR1 is SQVTM and CDR2 ANQGSEA. The CDR3 runs 12 residues. The CDR3 coding sequence is TGCAGCGTCAAGACAGGAGGTTACGAGCAGTACTTC. Translating gives CSVKTGGYEQYF.

The chain joins TRBV7-7 to TRBJ1-1; no reliable D call. V was pared by 5 bases and J by 3 bases, with 16 bases between. Germline V lookup: CDR1 SSHAT, CDR2 FNYEAQ (reference sequence). The CDR3 runs to 15 residues. CDR3 sequence: CASSPGPHGDTEAFF. The CDR3 DNA follows: TGTGCCAGCAGCCCCGGGCCCCACGGGGACACTGAAGCTTTCTTT.